This T cell receptor beta chain is drawn from a study of T cells of healthy individuals. TCRdb called the 5' RACE reads again in MiXCR, with one record for every CDR3 protein. This sample has around 100,000 distinct CDR3 sequences; 15% to 20% occur once, and the top ten carry around 6.5%. The CDR3 loop spans 14 amino acids. Looked up from germline, CDR1 is SGHTA and CDR2 is FQGNSA. V was clipped by 6 bases and J by 2 bases, with 13 bases between them. The source of this sequence is a human donor in good health. This sequence joins TRBV7-2 and TRBJ1-2; no reliable D call. The CDR3 sequence: CASSARQNNYGYTF. The CDR3 nucleotides are TGTGCCAGCAGTGCTCGGCAGAACAACTATGGCTACACCTTC.